The rows below give T cell receptor beta chains drawn from one sample of a study of CD8 T cells in Susac syndrome. TCRdb itself ran the immunoSEQ multiplex PCR reads through MiXCR, one entry per CDR3 protein. The profile shows about 200,000 distinct CDR3 sequences, roughly 95% of them singletons. Material: CD4+ T cells from PBMCs. These receptors all stem from a human donor in good health. CDR3s include the opening cysteine and the closing phenylalanine or tryptophan. The D gene is left open where the match is weak. Size tells how often a clone was seen (once, few, many) or the class of an expanded clone, and some rows leave it out.

v_gene: TRBV7-8
d_gene: .
j_gene: TRBJ1-1
abundance: .
CDR3nt: TGTGCCAGCAGCTTAGAACATGATTCGGCTTTCTTT
CDR3aa: CASSLEHDSAFF

v_gene: TRBV3-1
d_gene: TRBD2
j_gene: TRBJ2-5
abundance: .
CDR3nt: TGTGCCAGCAGCCCCCCTTCTAGCGGAGAAGAGACCCAGTACTTC
CDR3aa: CASSPPSSGEETQYF

v_gene: TRBV3-1
d_gene: .
j_gene: TRBJ2-5
abundance: .
CDR3nt: TGTGCCAGCGGGAAGGTTGGGGTCCAAGAGACCCAGTACTTC
CDR3aa: CASGKVGVQETQYF

v_gene: TRBV29-1
d_gene: .
j_gene: TRBJ2-1
abundance: .
CDR3nt: TGCAGCGGCGGGACACCTTACAATGAGCAGTTCTTC
CDR3aa: CSGGTPYNEQFF

v_gene: TRBV5-1
d_gene: .
j_gene: TRBJ2-2
abundance: .
CDR3nt: TGCGCCAGCAGCTTGGAGGTGAACACCGGGGAGCTGTTTTTT
CDR3aa: CASSLEVNTGELFF

v_gene: TRBV7-9
d_gene: .
j_gene: TRBJ2-2
abundance: .
CDR3nt: TGTGCCAGCAGGAGTGGGAACACCGGGGAGCTGTTTTTT
CDR3aa: CASRSGNTGELFF

v_gene: TRBV12-3/TRBV12-4
d_gene: .
j_gene: TRBJ1-1
abundance: .
CDR3nt: TGTGCCAGCAGTAACTCAGGGTGGGACACTGAAGCTTTCTTT
CDR3aa: CASSNSGWDTEAFF

v_gene: TRBV7-2
d_gene: .
j_gene: TRBJ2-3
abundance: once
CDR3nt: TGTGCCAGCAGCTTAGTTAGGAGTGTGGGCGCGGCGGGTACGCAGTATTTT
CDR3aa: CASSLVRSVGAAGTQYF

v_gene: TRBV14
d_gene: .
j_gene: TRBJ2-4
abundance: few
CDR3nt: TGTGCCAGCAGCCAAGATCTGCGGTTAGCCAAAAACATTCAGTACTTC
CDR3aa: CASSQDLRLAKNIQYF

v_gene: TRBV29-1
d_gene: TRBD1
j_gene: TRBJ1-1
abundance: .
CDR3nt: TGCAGCGGAGGACAGGTGAACACTGAAGCTTTCTTT
CDR3aa: CSGGQVNTEAFF

v_gene: TRBV20-1
d_gene: .
j_gene: TRBJ1-2
abundance: once
CDR3nt: TGCAGTGCTAACCCCTGGGCGGACTATGGCTACACCTTC
CDR3aa: CSANPWADYGYTF

v_gene: TRBV6-2/TRBV6-3
d_gene: .
j_gene: TRBJ2-5
abundance: .
CDR3nt: TGTGCCAGCAGTTATGTCTTCGGACAGTCCGAGACCCAGTACTTC
CDR3aa: CASSYVFGQSETQYF

v_gene: TRBV16
d_gene: .
j_gene: TRBJ2-7
abundance: .
CDR3nt: TGTGCCAGCAGCCAATTTATCAGGGGACAGTACTTC
CDR3aa: CASSQFIRGQYF

v_gene: TRBV13
d_gene: .
j_gene: TRBJ2-3
abundance: .
CDR3nt: TGTGCCAGCAGGATTGGTAGTAGGGATACGCAGTATTTT
CDR3aa: CASRIGSRDTQYF

v_gene: TRBV6-1
d_gene: TRBD1
j_gene: TRBJ1-5
abundance: .
CDR3nt: TGTGCCAGCACCGATGGACAGGGCAGTCAGCCCCAGCATTTT
CDR3aa: CASTDGQGSQPQHF

v_gene: TRBV9
d_gene: .
j_gene: TRBJ1-4
abundance: .
CDR3nt: TGTGCCAGCAGCGAATCCGGGACAAGTAATGAAAAACTGTTTTTT
CDR3aa: CASSESGTSNEKLFF

v_gene: TRBV7-2
d_gene: .
j_gene: TRBJ1-2
abundance: .
CDR3nt: TGTGCCAGCAGCTCAGAGTGGGACGGCTACACCTTC
CDR3aa: CASSSEWDGYTF

v_gene: TRBV7-9
d_gene: .
j_gene: TRBJ1-1
abundance: .
CDR3nt: TGTGCCAGCAGCTTAGCGCAGGGTGGCGGAGCTTTCTTT
CDR3aa: CASSLAQGGGAFF

v_gene: TRBV19
d_gene: .
j_gene: TRBJ2-2
abundance: .
CDR3nt: TGTGCCAGTAGGATCTACACCGGGGAGCTGTTTTTT
CDR3aa: CASRIYTGELFF

v_gene: TRBV7-2
d_gene: TRBD1
j_gene: TRBJ1-5
abundance: .
CDR3nt: TGTGCCAGCAGCCCGGACAGGGCTCAGCCCCAGCATTTT
CDR3aa: CASSPDRAQPQHF

v_gene: TRBV27
d_gene: TRBD1
j_gene: TRBJ1-4
abundance: once
CDR3nt: TGTGCCAGCAGGATGACAGGGCGTTATGAAAAACTGTTTTTT
CDR3aa: CASRMTGRYEKLFF

v_gene: TRBV5-6
d_gene: TRBD1
j_gene: TRBJ1-5
abundance: .
CDR3nt: TGTGCCAGCAGCAATGACAGGGCCCGAGATCAGCCCCAGCATTTT
CDR3aa: CASSNDRARDQPQHF

v_gene: TRBV29-1
d_gene: TRBD1
j_gene: TRBJ1-3
abundance: .
CDR3nt: TGCAGCGTTGGAGGGACAGGGAGTGGAAACACCATATATTTT
CDR3aa: CSVGGTGSGNTIYF

v_gene: TRBV24-1
d_gene: .
j_gene: TRBJ2-7
abundance: .
CDR3nt: TGTGCCACACCCCCAGGGGGGGACTACGAGCAGTACTTC
CDR3aa: CATPPGGDYEQYF

v_gene: TRBV4-1
d_gene: TRBD2
j_gene: TRBJ2-3
abundance: .
CDR3nt: TGCGCCAGCAGCCAGGAGGCGCTAGCGGGCTCAGATACGCAGTATTTT
CDR3aa: CASSQEALAGSDTQYF

v_gene: TRBV5-1
d_gene: .
j_gene: TRBJ2-3
abundance: .
CDR3nt: TGCGCCAGCAGCTTGGGCGGCAGCGAGCTAACAGATACGCAGTATTTT
CDR3aa: CASSLGGSELTDTQYF

v_gene: TRBV20-1
d_gene: TRBD2
j_gene: TRBJ2-1
abundance: .
CDR3nt: TGCAGTGCTGACGGACTAGCGATCAATGAGCAGTTCTTC
CDR3aa: CSADGLAINEQFF

v_gene: TRBV20-1
d_gene: .
j_gene: TRBJ2-7
abundance: .
CDR3nt: TGCAGTGCCGGCAAAGGGACCCCTTACGAGCAGTACTTC
CDR3aa: CSAGKGTPYEQYF

v_gene: TRBV7-9
d_gene: .
j_gene: TRBJ2-3
abundance: .
CDR3nt: TGTGCCAGCAAAGAGCAGGGGTTGGACACAGATACGCAGTATTTT
CDR3aa: CASKEQGLDTDTQYF

v_gene: TRBV7-2
d_gene: .
j_gene: TRBJ1-2
abundance: .
CDR3nt: TGTGCCAGCAGCTTAGACCCCGGGACTACTAACTATGGCTACACCTTC
CDR3aa: CASSLDPGTTNYGYTF

v_gene: TRBV12-3/TRBV12-4
d_gene: TRBD1
j_gene: TRBJ2-3
abundance: .
CDR3nt: TGTGCCAGCAGTTTCAATCCAGGGGGCCCGAATACGCAGTATTTT
CDR3aa: CASSFNPGGPNTQYF

v_gene: TRBV15
d_gene: .
j_gene: TRBJ2-2
abundance: .
CDR3nt: TGTGCCACCAGCAGAGATCCGGGAGCGAGCACCGGGGAGCTGTTTTTT
CDR3aa: CATSRDPGASTGELFF

v_gene: TRBV7-2
d_gene: .
j_gene: TRBJ2-4
abundance: .
CDR3nt: TGTGCCAGCAGTACATTTATGGGCATTCAGTACTTC
CDR3aa: CASSTFMGIQYF

v_gene: TRBV4-1
d_gene: .
j_gene: TRBJ2-7
abundance: .
CDR3nt: TGCGCCAGCAGCCTTGGAGTTAACGAGCAGTACTTC
CDR3aa: CASSLGVNEQYF

v_gene: TRBV20-1
d_gene: .
j_gene: TRBJ2-3
abundance: .
CDR3nt: TGCAGTGCGCCACAGCGGATCACAGATACGCAGTATTTT
CDR3aa: CSAPQRITDTQYF